These 18 T cell receptor beta chains share one sample of origin, sequenced in a study of blood T cell repertoires in COVID-19. TCRdb's copy holds only in-frame clones and misses some; the assay was immunoSEQ multiplex PCR. The sample contains 390,000 or so clones, roughly 88% of which appear only once. Input material: peripheral blood. These receptor sequences come from a woman in her thirties with active or convalescent COVID-19.

V and J are TRBV3-1 (or the pseudogene TRBV3-2) and TRBJ2-1; possible D gene TRBD1, 6 bases. Germline V gene sequence: CDR1 LGHDT, CDR2 YNNKEL (reference sequence). V was cut by 1 base and J by 2 bases, with 21 bases left in between. The CDR3 covers 19 residues. CDR3 DNA sequence: TGTGCCAGCAGCCAAGGGCGAGGGGGTCGAACCGCGCCCTACAATGAGCAGTTCTTC. Translating gives CASSQGRGGRTAPYNEQFF.

The CDR3 nucleotides read TGTGCCAGCAGCAGGGACAGGGATGGCTACACCTTC. Translating it yields CASSRDRDGYTF. The J gene is TRBJ1-2, the V gene TRBV12-3 or TRBV12-4; 9 bases fit TRBD1. The CDR3 loop spans 12 amino acids. With 6 bases clipped from V and 6 bases from J, the junction kept 2 bases outside the gene matches.

The chain is built from TRBV19 and TRBJ1-5; D is possibly TRBD1 (5 bases). V shed 3 bases and J shed 2 bases, with 14 bases lying between them. The CDR3 is 16 amino acids. Germline V gives CDR1 LNHDA, CDR2 SQIVND (reference sequence). The CDR3: CASSMAGLMGNQPQHF. The CDR3 DNA is TGTGCCAGTAGTATGGCAGGGCTTATGGGCAATCAGCCCCAGCATTTT.

The J gene is TRBJ2-7, the V gene TRBV20-1; D perhaps matches TRBD1 (6 bases). Trimming removed 6 bases at V and 6 bases at J, with 12 bases between. The germline V gene encodes CDR1 DFQATT and CDR2 SNEGSKA (reference sequence). The CDR3 runs 11 residues. Here the CDR3 DNA reads TGCAGTGCCCCGGGACAACTCGAGCAGTACTTC. Its translation: CSAPGQLEQYF.

This rearrangement joins TRBV18 to TRBJ1-1; TRBD1 is a possible D gene (5 bases). The germline CDR1 and CDR2 sequences are KGHSH and LQKENI. V was cut by 4 bases and J by 7 bases, with 10 bases left in between. This CDR3 is built from 12 residues. The CDR3 loop reads CASSLGTYEAFF. Written as DNA, the CDR3 is TGTGCCAGCTCACTAGGGACTTATGAAGCTTTCTTT.

V gene TRBV23-1 combines with J gene TRBJ2-7, with D possibly TRBD1 on 6 matching bases. TRBV23-1 carries the ORF label, with uncertain function. The CDR3 totals 14 residues. Trimming removed 4 bases from V and 9 bases from J, with 19 bases in between. The CDR3 coding sequence is TGCGCCAGCAGTCCTCGAACCGGGACATTGGGGCAGTACTTC. Translating it yields CASSPRTGTLGQYF.

The chain links TRBV19 to TRBJ1-5; possibly TRBD1 for D (6 bases). The CDR3 is 15 amino acids. Germline-derived CDR1 and CDR2 are LNHDA and SQIVND (reference sequence). V lost 5 bases and J lost 2, with 13 bases in between. CDR3 residues: CASSFLDSRNQPQHF. CDR3 bases: TGTGCCAGTAGTTTCTTGGACAGCCGCAATCAGCCCCAGCATTTT.

The V gene is TRBV20-1, the J gene TRBJ1-2; D is unclear. The germline V and J ends were trimmed by 1 base and 12 bases, with 12 bases remaining between them. The V gene's germline CDR1 is DFQATT and CDR2 SNEGSKA (reference sequence). The CDR3 runs to 11 residues. CDR3 amino acids: CSARAYVEDTF. The CDR3, as DNA: TGCAGTGCTAGAGCCTACGTGGAGGACACCTTC.

V and J are TRBV29-1 and TRBJ2-3; 7 bases align to TRBD2. V trimming: 0 bases; J trimming: 3 bases; junction bases outside the gene matches: 0. CDR1 and CDR2 (germline): SQVTM, ANQGSEA. The CDR3 runs 13 residues. CDR3 region: CSVEEGGTDTQYF. The DNA of the CDR3 is TGCAGCGTTGAAGAGGGAGGGACAGATACGCAGTATTTT.

The chain uses TRBV3-1 (or the pseudogene TRBV3-2) and TRBJ1-5; D is possibly TRBD1 (5 bases). The CDR3 length is 15 residues. V shed 2 bases and J shed 5 bases, with 13 bases lying between them. Per the germline V gene, CDR1 is LGHDT and CDR2 is YNNKEL (reference sequence). The CDR3 coding sequence is TGTGCCAGCAGCCAATATGCAGGGTCGGATCAGCCCCAGCATTTT. As protein: CASSQYAGSDQPQHF.

The count of this clone is one. CDR3 bases: TGTGCCAGCAGCCCCTCGACAGGGAACTATGGCTACACCTTC. Protein: CASSPSTGNYGYTF. The V call is TRBV7-9, the J call TRBJ1-2, with 7 bases that match TRBD1. Trimming cost V 5 bases and J 2 bases; bases outside gene matches: 5. Per the germline V gene, CDR1 is SEHNR and CDR2 is FQNEAQ (reference sequence). The CDR3 consists of 14 residues.

CDR3 bases: TGCGCCAGCAGCTTGGCAGGAACCGGCTACACCTTC. Protein: CASSLAGTGYTF. The chain combines TRBV5-1 with TRBJ1-2; no definite D call. The CDR3 length is 12 residues. V lost 0 bases and J 8 bases, leaving 8 bases between the germline ends. Per the germline V gene, CDR1 is SGHRS and CDR2 is YFSETQ.

The V call is TRBV19, the J call TRBJ1-1; D gene unclear. The V gene lost 7 bases and the J gene lost 0 bases, with 18 bases spanning the gap. The CDR3 is 16 residues long. The V gene's germline CDR1 is LNHDA and CDR2 SQIVND (reference sequence). The CDR3 region is CASTRSTTFMNTEAFF. CDR3 nucleotide sequence: TGTGCCAGTACCCGATCGACGACATTCATGAACACTGAAGCTTTCTTT.

The chain employs TRBV30 and TRBJ2-1; a possible D gene is TRBD2 (5 bases). The CDR3 consists of 15 residues. Trimming took 1 base from V and 0 from J, leaving 10 bases between them. The germline CDR1 and CDR2 sequences are GTSNPN and SVGIG (reference sequence). Here the CDR3 DNA reads TGTGCCTGGAGTGCGGGGTTCAGCTCCTACAATGAGCAGTTCTTC. It specifies CAWSAGFSSYNEQFF. The whole variable domain, filled in from reference TRBV30 and TRBJ2-1, reads SQTIHQWPATLVQPVGSPLSLECTVEGTSNPNLYWYRQAAGRGLQLLFYSVGIGQISSEVPQNLSASRPQDRQFILSSKKLLLSDSGFYLCAWSAGFSSYNEQFFGPGTRLTVL.

To note about this clone: The same CDR3 arises from other DNA sequences in this sample as well. This chain uses TRBV29-1 with TRBJ1-1, with D perhaps TRBD1 (6 bases). Germline V gene lookup returns CDR1 SQVTM and CDR2 ANQGSEA. Trimming took 3 bases from V and 2 from J, leaving 7 bases between them. The CDR3 is 12 amino acids. CDR3 DNA: TGCAGCGTTGACAGGGGCAACACTGAAGCTTTCTTT. Residues: CSVDRGNTEAFF.

This rearrangement joins TRBV27 to TRBJ2-3; possible D gene TRBD2, 5 bases. From germline, CDR1 is MNHEY and CDR2 SMNVEV (reference sequence). V lost 5 bases and J lost 0, with 9 bases in between. The CDR3 is made up of 14 amino acids. For the CDR3, the DNA is TGTGCCAGCAGTCTGGGCGGGAGCACAGATACGCAGTATTTT. Amino acid sequence: CASSLGGSTDTQYF.

V is TRBV15 and J is TRBJ2-4; TRBD1 matches at 12 bases. There are 19 residues in the CDR3. V lost 3 bases and J lost 2; bases outside the gene matches: 11. From germline, CDR1 is LNHNV and CDR2 YYDKDF (reference sequence). The CDR3 region has the DNA TGTGCCACCAGCAGGGCCGGGACAGGGGGCTCATTCTCCAAAAACATTCAGTACTTC. Translated: CATSRAGTGGSFSKNIQYF.

This clone has only a few counts. This chain joins TRBV25-1 and TRBJ1-2; D perhaps matches TRBD1 (5 bases). The CDR3 spans 11 residues. V gave up 5 bases and J gave up 7 bases, with 8 bases separating them. Per the germline V gene, CDR1 is MGHDK and CDR2 is SYGVNS. The CDR3 DNA is TGTGCCAGCAGTCCCGGGGGTGGCTACACCTTC. Translating it yields CASSPGGGYTF.